Sequencing of this TCR beta chain was carried out in a study of blood T cell repertoires in COVID-19 (TCRdb year 2020). About the study as a whole: Collaborator samples came from the United States, Italy and Spain and covered acute and convalescent phases of COVID-19. The repertoires were made available in a free public database intended to serve as a resource for research on the immune response to SARS-CoV-2. The dataset comprised deeply sampled blood TCRbeta repertoires from subjects exposed to, actively infected with, or recovered from COVID-19. The sample metadata nearly always contained a de-identified subject ID, COVID-19 status, age in years and sex. The material from the prospective study consisted of cDNA or gDNA derived from T cells, B-cell-depleted T cells, or PBMCs. Where HLA class I and class II types were available, the types were taken from metadata supplied by the sample provider, not from assay-based typing. The samples were drawn from two sources: the first 160 participants of the ongoing ImmuneRACE study, and over 1,000 subjects contributed by 6 global collaborators. Points the paper makes about the study in general: The amount of clinical and demographic metadata varied by source and participant and was provided uncurated.

The CDR3 sequence holds 15 residues, the cysteine and phenylalanine included. The CDR3 DNA has 45 bases and is translated from base 1. Relative to germline, V is 2 bases shorter and J is 6 bases shorter, with 11 bases between their ends. Based on the germline V gene (reference sequence), the CDR1 and CDR2 sequences are LNHDA and SQIVND. The immunoSEQ Assay, a bias-controlled multiplex PCR, was used to amplify TCRbeta CDR3 regions from genomic DNA. For the original study's pipeline: The number of nucleated cells in each sample was estimated by amplification of reference gene primers within the assay. Sequence reads were collapsed and filtered to measure the absolute abundance of every unique TCRbeta CDR3 rearrangement. For each sample, productive Simpson clonality was calculated by taking the square root of Simpson's diversity index across productive rearrangements. TCRdb re-hosts the immuneACCESS table, in-frame sequences only. Its copies lack some clones; in the studies checked, an unresolved V gene accounts for under half of them, and the cause for the rest is not known. That table furnishes V, J and clone size, whereas the DNA furnished D and trimming. This sample has about 230,000 clones in its table, and 84% of those were observed once. Under 2.5% of the sample comes from the top ten.

This clone was detected only a few times. Its antigen target is currently unknown. No qualities accompany the bases; no much larger clone lies one base away. Another Seattle source contributed samples from volunteer blood donors who had recovered from COVID-19. Collaborating institutions collected whole blood in K2EDTA tubes following their own protocols. Collaborator samples were shipped for TCRbeta analysis as frozen whole blood, isolated PBMCs, or DNA extracted from either sample type. The rearranged chain carries TRBV19 and TRBJ1-6; TRBD1 could be the D gene, as 5 bases match. This TCR was recovered from a man between 35 and 55 years old who had recovered from COVID-19. The sequenced material came from peripheral blood. The DNA reads TGTGCCAGTAGTATACAGGGTTTTGGTAATTCACCCCTCCACTTT. Its protein product is CASSIQGFGNSPLHF.